One sample yielded the 32 T cell receptor beta chains listed below, sequenced in a study of CD8+ T cells in alopecia areata. Extracted RNA was reverse transcribed into cDNA, the sequencing template. Clones were read by immunoSEQ multiplex PCR, and TCRdb kept only the in-frame ones, dropping some. The data hold around 300,000 clones, with 60% observed a single time. The treatment: oral pan-JAK inhibitor, 5-10 mg twice daily. This specimen was CD4+ T cells sorted from blood, taken around week 53, from a patient treated with tofacitinib. These TCRs come from a human donor with alopecia areata.

This clone appeared once. The chain couples TRBV4-2 to TRBJ2-4; D is perhaps TRBD2 (6 bases). CDR3 size: 15 residues. Trimming took 4 bases from V and 1 from J, leaving 11 bases between them. Germline values: CDR1 LGHNA, CDR2 YNFKEQ. CDR3 sequence (DNA): TGTGCCAGCAGCCCCGGGGACTCCGCCAAAAACATTCAGTACTTC. It codes for CASSPGDSAKNIQYF.

The rearrangement links TRBV11-2 to TRBJ1-5; a weak D match, TRBD1 (5 bases). The CDR3 sequence is 14 residues long. Trimming stripped 5 bases from V and 4 bases from J, with 12 bases between. In germline, CDR1 is SGHAT, CDR2 FQNNGV. For the CDR3, the DNA is TGTGCCAGCAGCCCCAGTGGGGGGAATCAGCCCCAGCATTTT. Its translation: CASSPSGGNQPQHF.

The chain uses TRBV4-3 and TRBJ2-1; D is tentatively TRBD1 or TRBD2 (5 bases each). Trimming removed 4 bases at V and 0 bases at J, with 10 bases between. The CDR3 is made up of 15 amino acids. CDR1 LGHNA and CDR2 YSLEER come from the germline V gene. In DNA, the CDR3 is TGCGCCAGCAGCCTTGGGACGGACTCCTACAATGAGCAGTTCTTC. Protein: CASSLGTDSYNEQFF.

The chain is built from TRBV9 and TRBJ2-1, with D tentatively TRBD2 (5 bases). V lost 0 bases and J lost 6, with 25 bases in between. Germline-derived CDR1 and CDR2 are SGDLS and YYNGEE. The CDR3 extends over 19 amino acids. The CDR3 protein is CASSVAVSAGPQLRNEQFF. In nucleotides, the CDR3 is TGTGCCAGCAGCGTAGCTGTGAGCGCGGGTCCCCAGCTACGCAATGAGCAGTTCTTC.

The chain couples TRBV4-3 to TRBJ2-2; D unresolved. Germline CDR1 LGHNA, CDR2 YSLEER. The CDR3 spans 14 residues. The germline V and J ends were trimmed by 3 bases and 2 bases, with 7 bases remaining between them. CDR3 coding DNA: TGCGCCAGCAGCCACGGGCTAAACACCGGGGAGCTGTTTTTT. Translation: CASSHGLNTGELFF.

This clone has only a few counts. The rearrangement joins TRBV6-5 to TRBJ2-5; D not resolved. The CDR3 consists of 12 residues. Deletions cut 4 bases from V and 5 bases from J, with 8 bases between. In germline, CDR1 is MNHEY, CDR2 SVGAGI. CDR3 loop: CASSFARETQYF. CDR3 nucleotide sequence: TGTGCCAGCAGTTTTGCCCGGGAGACCCAGTACTTC.

The chain combines TRBV7-2 with TRBJ2-1; 12 nucleotides agree with TRBD2. V lost 6 bases to trimming and J lost 9 bases; unmatched junction nucleotides: 9. The CDR3 covers 15 residues. Germline CDR1 SGHTA, CDR2 FQGNSA. The CDR3 DNA is TGTGCCAGCAGAGAGGGACTAGCGGGCTCGGGTGAGCAGTTCTTC. Protein: CASREGLAGSGEQFF.

The chain has TRBV19 and TRBJ1-6, with D perhaps TRBD1 (5 bases). The CDR3 consists of 13 residues. V lost 10 bases and J lost 6, with 13 bases in between. Germline values: CDR1 LNHDA, CDR2 SQIVND (reference sequence). The chain's CDR3 is CATSTALNSPLHF. As DNA, the CDR3 is TGTGCCACCTCGACAGCACTTAATTCACCCCTCCACTTT.

This chain links TRBV27 with TRBJ2-7; unclear D gene. The CDR3 is 12 amino acids. Looked up from germline, CDR1 is MNHEY and CDR2 is SMNVEV (reference sequence). V shed 6 bases and J shed 2 bases, with 8 bases lying between them. CDR3 sequence: CASRTGAYEQYF. Here the CDR3 DNA reads TGTGCCAGCAGGACGGGCGCCTACGAGCAGTACTTC.

This clone was seen a few times. V gene TRBV30 combines with J gene TRBJ2-3; D possibly corresponds to TRBD2 (6 bases). CDR1 and CDR2 from the germline V gene are GTSNPN and SVGIG (reference sequence). This CDR3 region has 15 residues. The V end lost 5 bases, the J end lost 2 bases, and 17 bases lay between the germline ends. This chain's CDR3 is CAWAEMGGNTDTQYF. CDR3 bases: TGTGCCTGGGCTGAGATGGGGGGAAACACAGATACGCAGTATTTT.

A single count supports this clone. An end of the junction differs from the germline gene, which may be a read error. The chain recombines TRBV7-7 with TRBJ2-1; possibly TRBD1 or TRBD2 for D (5 bases each). The germline V gene has CDR1 SSHAT and CDR2 FNYEAQ (reference sequence). This CDR3 region has 14 residues. CDR3 in DNA: TGTGCTAGCAGCTTAGAATCAGGGAGTAGTGAGCAGTTCTTC. Its protein is CASSLESGSSEQFF.

In its sample, this clone was seen a few times. The chain combines TRBV5-1 with TRBJ1-2, with D uncertain. V lost 0 bases and J lost 5, with 5 bases in between. The CDR3 runs to 12 residues. CDR1 and CDR2 from the germline V gene are SGHRS and YFSETQ. CDR3 sequence reads: CASSLAGYGYTF. CDR3 nucleotide sequence: TGCGCCAGCAGCTTGGCGGGGTATGGCTACACCTTC. Filled out from reference TRBV5-1 and TRBJ1-2, the complete variable domain reads KAGVTQTPRYLIKTRGQQVTLSCSPISGHRSVSWYQQTPGQGLQFLFEYFSETQRNKGNFPGRFSGRQFSNSRSEMNVSTLELGDSALYLCASSLAGYGYTFGSGTRLTVV.

The chain links TRBV7-8 to TRBJ2-3; the D gene is possibly TRBD1 (5 bases). Per germline, CDR1 SGHVS and CDR2 FQNEAQ. This CDR3 is built from 14 residues. V was cut by 6 bases and J by 0 bases, with 10 bases left in between. CDR3 DNA: TGTGCCAGCAGTCAGGGTTCTAGCACAGATACGCAGTATTTT. This sequence encodes CASSQGSSTDTQYF.

This clone was found once. The chain combines TRBV25-1 with TRBJ2-7; unclear D gene. The V gene lost 4 bases and the J gene lost 3 bases, with 7 bases spanning the gap. The germline V gene encodes CDR1 MGHDK and CDR2 SYGVNS. The CDR3 sequence is 12 residues long. CDR3 residues: CASSVLGYEQYF. The CDR3 coding sequence is TGTGCCAGCAGTGTCTTGGGCTACGAGCAGTACTTC.

In the case of this clone: The sample carries other DNA sequences with the same CDR3. The V and J genes are TRBV29-1 and TRBJ1-2; D is unclear. There are 11 residues in the CDR3. The germline V gene encodes CDR1 SQVTM and CDR2 ANQGSEA. V gave up 4 bases and J gave up 2 bases, with 5 bases separating them. CDR3 in amino acids: CSVGTNYGYTF. The CDR3 nucleotides read TGCAGCGTTGGGACGAACTATGGCTACACCTTC.

For this clone: Other DNA sequences within the sample encode an identical CDR3. The chain combines TRBV11-2 with TRBJ1-1, with 7 bases aligning to TRBD1. Germline trimming cut 3 bases from V and 3 bases from J; bases unmatched to any gene: 1. The germline CDR1 and CDR2 sequences are SGHAT and FQNNGV. This CDR3 has 13 amino acids. CDR3 protein: CASSFDRDTEAFF. The CDR3 coding sequence is TGTGCCAGCAGCTTTGACAGGGACACTGAAGCTTTCTTT.

The CDR3 here is CASSQEGGTNEKLFF. CDR3 in DNA: TGCGCCAGCAGCCAAGAGGGAGGGACCAATGAAAAACTGTTTTTT. The rearrangement links TRBV4-3 to TRBJ1-4; perhaps TRBD1 as D (5 bases). Germline CDR1 is LGHNA and CDR2 is YSLEER. Trimming removed 0 bases from V and 5 bases from J, with 10 bases in between. The CDR3 sequence is 15 residues long.

In its sample, this clone was seen a few times. The chain joins TRBV29-1 to TRBJ2-5; D is tentatively TRBD1 or TRBD2 (6 bases each). Germline V gene sequence: CDR1 SQVTM, CDR2 ANQGSEA. This CDR3 has 13 residues. V was trimmed by 7 bases and J by 2 bases, leaving 14 bases between them. In DNA form, the CDR3 reads TGCAGCGCGCTACAGGGAGGACAAGAGACCCAGTACTTC. Translation: CSALQGGQETQYF. The full variable domain, with the rest looked up from reference TRBV29-1 and TRBJ2-5, is SAVISQKPSRDICQRGTSLTIQCQVDSQVTMMFWYRQQPGQSLTLIATANQGSEATYESGFVIDKFPISRPNLTFSTLTVSNMSPEDSSIYLCSALQGGQETQYFGPGTRLLVL.

The chain employs TRBV18 and TRBJ1-2; 9 bases line up with TRBD1. The ends lost 3 bases at V and 8 bases at J; junction bases unmatched: 7. This CDR3 has 14 amino acids. Germline V gives CDR1 KGHSH, CDR2 LQKENI. The CDR3 DNA sequence: TGTGCCAGCTCACCGCTACAGGGGGCGGAGGGCTACACCTTC. It is translated as CASSPLQGAEGYTF.

The V call is TRBV4-1, the J call TRBJ1-5; a possible D gene is TRBD1 (6 bases). Germline CDR1 and CDR2: MGHRA and YSYEKL. The germline V and J ends were trimmed by 1 base and 3 bases, with 13 bases remaining between them. This CDR3 contains 16 residues. The CDR3 bases are TGCGCCAGCAGCCAAGGTGATCGACAGGTCAATCAGCCCCAGCATTTT. It is translated as CASSQGDRQVNQPQHF.

This clone was counted only a few times. The chain links TRBV30 to TRBJ2-5, with TRBD2 identical over 8 bases. The V and J ends lost 0 bases and 5 bases, in that order; junction bases with no gene match: 8. CDR1 and CDR2 (germline): GTSNPN, SVGIG (reference sequence). The CDR3 covers 15 residues. The CDR3 DNA reads as TGTGCCTGGAGTGTTCAAGCGGGGGCGGGGGAGACCCAGTACTTC. This gives the protein CAWSVQAGAGETQYF. Together with reference TRBV30 and TRBJ2-5, the CDR3 gives the full variable domain: SQTIHQWPATLVQPVGSPLSLECTVEGTSNPNLYWYRQAAGRGLQLLFYSVGIGQISSEVPQNLSASRPQDRQFILSSKKLLLSDSGFYLCAWSVQAGAGETQYFGPGTRLLVL.

This clone came up a few times. The chain carries TRBV7-6 and TRBJ2-7; 9 nucleotides line up with TRBD1. CDR1 is SGHVS and CDR2 is FNYEAQ in the germline V gene. The V segment lost 5 bases and the J segment 3 bases; nucleotides outside the gene matches: 8. This CDR3 has 15 amino acids. The CDR3: CASSHGTGTLYEQYF. Here the CDR3 DNA reads TGTGCCAGCAGCCACGGGACAGGGACTCTCTACGAGCAGTACTTC.

This chain links TRBV10-3 with TRBJ2-3, with TRBD2 matching 7 bases. After removal of 5 bases from V and 4 bases from J, the junction contained 9 bases not matched to a gene. Germline CDR1 is ENHRY and CDR2 is SYGVKD. The length of the CDR3 is 15 residues. CDR3 sequence (DNA): TGTGCCATCAGTAGCGGGGCAGGACTGGCAGATACGCAGTATTTT. This gives the protein CAISSGAGLADTQYF.

This clone is a singleton in its sample. The J gene is TRBJ2-3, the V gene TRBV4-2; D uncertain. The V and J ends lost 1 base and 0 bases respectively, with 2 bases between them. This CDR3 contains 13 residues. CDR1 is LGHNA, CDR2 YNFKEQ, per germline. The CDR3 DNA sequence: TGTGCCAGCAGCCAAGGGAGCACAGATACGCAGTATTTT. Its protein is CASSQGSTDTQYF.

The chain carries TRBV23-1 and TRBJ1-3, with D unresolved. TRBV23-1 is labeled an ORF, and its function is uncertain. The CDR3 loop spans 19 amino acids. The V end was cut by 0 bases, the J end by 0 bases, with 18 bases between. CDR3 in DNA: TGCGCCAGCAGTCAATCGCGGGCTGGCAGACTGAGCTCTGGAAACACCATATATTTT. Translated: CASSQSRAGRLSSGNTIYF.

This clone has more than one count but fewer than ten. The chain recombines TRBV7-6 with TRBJ2-1; 8 bases align to TRBD1. Per the germline V gene, CDR1 is SGHVS and CDR2 is FNYEAQ. With V trimmed by 5 bases and J by 5 bases, 17 bases remained unmatched. The CDR3 sequence is 18 residues long. The chain's CDR3 is CASSPRTGSVLANNEQFF. The DNA of the CDR3 is TGTGCCAGCAGCCCAAGGACAGGGTCGGTCTTAGCCAACAATGAGCAGTTCTTC. Full variable domain (rest looked up from reference TRBV7-6 and TRBJ2-1): GAGVSQSPRYKVTKRGQDVALRCDPISGHVSLYWYRQALGQGPEFLTYFNYEAQQDKSGLPNDRFSAERPEGSISTLTIQRTEQRDSAMYRCASSPRTGSVLANNEQFFGPGTRLTVL.

This chain uses TRBV7-3 with TRBJ1-2; D gene uncertain. Trimming cost V 4 bases and J 7 bases, with 16 bases left between them. The germline V gene encodes CDR1 SGHTA and CDR2 FQGTGA. This CDR3 contains 14 residues. CDR3 DNA sequence: TGTGCCAGCAGCTCATCCCCCGGAGAGGGTGGCTACACCTTC. Translation: CASSSSPGEGGYTF.

This sequence joins TRBV5-1 and TRBJ2-3, with D possibly called TRBD1 or TRBD2 (5 bases each). Germline values: CDR1 SGHRS, CDR2 YFSETQ. Deletions cut 5 bases from V and 4 bases from J, with 17 bases between. CDR3 length equals 15 residues. CDR3: CASRKGTSYADTQYF. The DNA for the CDR3 is TGCGCCAGCAGAAAGGGGACCTCTTACGCAGATACGCAGTATTTT.

The chain is built from TRBV29-1 and TRBJ2-3, with D possibly being TRBD1 (5 bases). V was cut by 7 bases and J by 1 base, with 9 bases left in between. Germline V gene data show CDR1 as SQVTM and CDR2 as ANQGSEA. The CDR3 is 12 amino acids. The CDR3 is CSGTRGTDTQYF. CDR3 coding DNA: TGCAGCGGCACCAGGGGCACAGATACGCAGTATTTT.

This sequence joins TRBV4-1 and TRBJ2-1; TRBD1 agrees at 8 bases. The germline gives CDR1 MGHRA, CDR2 YSYEKL. V lost 3 bases and J lost 4; bases outside the gene matches: 8. CDR3 length: 16 amino acids. In DNA form, the CDR3 reads TGCGCCAGCAGCCAGGATGACAGGGGTTCATACAATGAGCAGTTCTTC. Protein sequence: CASSQDDRGSYNEQFF.

The chain links TRBV4-1 to TRBJ2-1; 10 bases agree with TRBD2. V shed 0 bases, J shed 1 base, and the junction held 3 bases outside the gene matches. The CDR3 runs 17 residues. The V gene's germline CDR1 is MGHRA and CDR2 YSYEKL. As DNA, the CDR3 is TGCGCCAGCAGCCAAGATCTAGCGGGGGTGTCCTACAATGAGCAGTTCTTC. Translation gives CASSQDLAGVSYNEQFF.

This clone was seen a handful of times. The J gene is TRBJ2-1, the V gene TRBV9; 13 bases match TRBD2. Germline V lookup: CDR1 SGDLS, CDR2 YYNGEE. CDR3 length: 16 amino acids. The V segment lost 4 bases and the J segment 7 bases; nucleotides outside the gene matches: 8. DNA for the CDR3: TGTGCCAGCAGCTGGCGACTAGCGGGGGGCCGGAATGAGCAGTTCTTC. Translated: CASSWRLAGGRNEQFF.